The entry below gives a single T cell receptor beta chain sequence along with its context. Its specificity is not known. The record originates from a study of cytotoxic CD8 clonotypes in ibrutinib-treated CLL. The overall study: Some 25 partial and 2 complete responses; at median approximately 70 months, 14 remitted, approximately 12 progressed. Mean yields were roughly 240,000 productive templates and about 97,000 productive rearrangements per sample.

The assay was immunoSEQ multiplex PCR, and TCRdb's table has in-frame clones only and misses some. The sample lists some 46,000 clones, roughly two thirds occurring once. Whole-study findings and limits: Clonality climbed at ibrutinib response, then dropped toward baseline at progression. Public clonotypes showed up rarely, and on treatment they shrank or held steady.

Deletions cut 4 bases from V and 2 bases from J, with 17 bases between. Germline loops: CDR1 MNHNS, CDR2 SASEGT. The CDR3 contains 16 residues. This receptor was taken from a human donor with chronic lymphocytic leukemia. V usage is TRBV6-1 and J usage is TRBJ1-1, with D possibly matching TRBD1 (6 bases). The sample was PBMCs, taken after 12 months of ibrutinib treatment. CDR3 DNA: TGTGCCAGCAGTGTACAGGGAGTGGGGGTCAACACTGAAGCTTTCTTT. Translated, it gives CASSVQGVGVNTEAFF.